This TCR beta chain is drawn from a study of T cells in tuberculosis. Whole-study findings and limits: Active tuberculosis TCR-alpha repertoires lay closer to GMM-specific TCRs than IGRA-negative controls, suggesting clonal expansion. Samples were chosen by availability of cryopreserved specimens. The TCR-beta difference was not significant; alpha differences partly reflected length.

Data came from immunoSEQ multiplex PCR; TCRdb stores just in-frame clones and leaves some out. The sample yields 35,000 to 45,000 clones, around 93% seen once. A remark on this clone: Antigen specificity is unknown.

The V end lost 0 bases, the J end lost 4 bases, and 7 bases lay between the germline ends. The CDR3 consists of 14 residues. Germline V lookup: CDR1 SGHTS, CDR2 YDEGEE. The chain joins TRBV5-8 to TRBJ1-4; D gene unclear. Material for sequencing was PBMCs. This TCR derives from a donor aged 5 to 30 with latent tuberculosis or without tuberculosis infection. Some clones in this sample may be carry-over from other donors' samples. The CDR3 sequence is CASSLGGLNEKLFF. The CDR3 DNA reads TGTGCCAGCAGCTTGGGAGGGCTTAATGAAAAACTGTTTTTT.